The 30 T cell receptor beta chains presented below share a single source sample, sequenced in a study of T cells in Graves' hyperthyroidism and ophthalmopathy. RNA transcripts were the template for amplifying TCR beta CDR3 regions. During a first-round RT-PCR of the TCR CDR3, the HTBI primer set was used. MiXCR, applied by TCRdb to the multiplex PCR reads, yields one record per CDR3 protein. The sample holds about 510,000 distinct CDR3 sequences, about 14% seen once. The source material was blood. The receptor set was obtained from a middle-aged woman with Graves' hyperthyroidism.

A single count supports this clonotype. The chain couples TRBV19 to TRBJ1-4; D call uncertain. CDR3 length: 15 residues. The ends were cut back, 5 bases at V and 7 bases at J, with 17 bases in the middle. Germline assignment: CDR1 LNHDA and CDR2 SQIVND (reference sequence). CDR3 DNA: TGTGCCAGTAGTTATCCTCTCCCGGGCGGTGAAAAACTGTTTTTT. Protein product: CASSYPLPGGEKLFF.

This clonotype was seen a few times. Since no conserved phenylalanine or tryptophan closes the CDR3, a read error is the likely cause. This chain connects TRBV28 to TRBJ2-5; 7 bases are a match to TRBD2. Looked up from germline, CDR1 is MDHEN and CDR2 is SYDVKM. The CDR3 spans 16 residues. J was trimmed by 0 bases and V by 3 bases; bases with no gene match: 7. This CDR3 reads CASSLRSGLYQETQYL. The CDR3 DNA sequence: TGTGCCAGCAGTTTGCGTAGCGGGTTATACCAAGAGACCCAGTACCTC.

A few counts support this clonotype. The gene calls are TRBV7-9 and TRBJ1-1; D gene uncertain. Trimming stripped 1 base from V and 2 bases from J, with 11 bases between. CDR3 length equals 15 residues. The germline gives CDR1 SEHNR, CDR2 FQNEAQ (reference sequence). CDR3: CASSLVYLTNTEAFF. The CDR3 nucleotides read TGTGCCAGCAGCTTAGTTTATCTGACTAACACTGAAGCTTTCTTT.

Many counts were recorded for this clonotype. The chain couples TRBV12-3 or TRBV12-4 to TRBJ2-3; 11 bases align to TRBD2. Unmatched junction bases numbered 17, after V lost 6 bases and J lost 3 bases. The length of the CDR3 is 19 residues. In DNA, the CDR3 is TGTGCCAGCAGCCAGGGGCCTAGCGGGAGGTTTTTGCAAACAGATACGCAGTATTTT. Translation gives CASSQGPSGRFLQTDTQYF.

This clonotype was seen ten or more times. The rearrangement links TRBV30 to TRBJ1-4; TRBD1 aligns across 8 bases. V shed 4 bases, J shed 7 bases, and the junction held 14 bases outside the gene matches. The germline V gene has CDR1 GTSNPN and CDR2 SVGIG (reference sequence). CDR3 length equals 16 residues. CDR3 amino acids: CAWTRRGDRGSEKLFF. CDR3 nucleotides: TGTGCCTGGACGCGAAGGGGCGACAGGGGTAGTGAAAAACTGTTTTTT.

This clonotype was detected many times. The rearrangement uses TRBV2 and TRBJ2-7, with 7 bases matching TRBD1. The CDR3 sequence is 16 residues long. The germline gives CDR1 SNHLY, CDR2 FYNNEI. Germline trimming cut 6 bases from V and 6 bases from J; bases unmatched to any gene: 17. The CDR3 region is CASSPGTARTGSEQYF. The CDR3 bases are TGTGCCAGCAGCCCCGGGACAGCACGGACTGGTTCCGAGCAGTACTTC. Full variable domain (remainder filled in from reference TRBV2 and TRBJ2-7): EPEVTQTPSHQVTQMGQEVILRCVPISNHLYFYWYRQILGQKVEFLVSFYNNEISEKSEIFDDQFSVERPDGSNFTLKIRSTKLEDSAMYFCASSPGTARTGSEQYFGPGTRLTVT.

The V call is TRBV6-2 or TRBV6-3, the J call TRBJ2-1; 12 nucleotides line up with TRBD2. The CDR3 runs to 16 residues. Trimming at V came to 4 bases and at J to 7 bases, leaving 8 bases not matched to a gene. Per the germline V gene, CDR1 is MNHEY and CDR2 is SVGEGT. CDR3 nucleotides: TGTGCCAGCAGTTCGCAGACTAGCGGGAGCCCAAATGAGCAGTTCTTC. Residues: CASSSQTSGSPNEQFF.

This clonotype was counted between two and nine times. This sequence joins TRBV5-6 and TRBJ1-1; D might be TRBD1 (6 bases). This CDR3 has 13 amino acids. The ends were cut back, 4 bases at V and 7 bases at J, with 14 bases in the middle. In germline, CDR1 is SGHDT, CDR2 YYEEEE. The CDR3: CASSPRQAGEAFF. The CDR3 nucleotides are TGTGCCAGCAGCCCAAGACAGGCTGGTGAAGCTTTCTTT.

This clonotype has a count of ten or more. The rearrangement links TRBV12-3 or TRBV12-4 to TRBJ1-5; D is uncertain. This CDR3 has 15 residues. Between the trimmed V and J ends, which lost 6 bases and 3 bases, there was a span of 15 bases. The CDR3 loop reads CASSGAGAYNQPQHF. CDR3 nucleotide sequence: TGTGCCAGCAGCGGCGCAGGCGCCTACAATCAGCCCCAGCATTTT.

As concerns this clonotype: Since a much larger clone is just one base distant, this may be a read error. The genes are TRBV20-1 and TRBJ2-7; D unclear. The CDR3 is 14 residues long. Germline assignment: CDR1 DFQATT and CDR2 SNEGSKA (reference sequence). The CDR3 DNA sequence: TGCAGTGCTAGAACCTTGGGTCATCCCTACGGGCAGTACTTC. The encoded protein is CSARTLGHPYGQYF.

This clonotype was seen only a few times. V usage is TRBV6-1 and J usage is TRBJ1-1, with D possibly TRBD1 on 5 matching bases. The V gene's germline CDR1 is MNHNS and CDR2 SASEGT. This CDR3 spans 15 amino acids. Trimming shortened V by 5 bases and J by 7 bases, and 20 bases separated the two germline ends. The CDR3 reads CASSPLGAGEGEAFF. The CDR3 bases are TGTGCCAGCAGTCCCCTGGGTGCGGGGGAAGGTGAAGCTTTCTTT.

Ten or more counts support this clonotype. V and J are TRBV6-1 and TRBJ1-2, with D tentatively TRBD1 (5 bases). V was clipped by 5 bases and J by 8 bases, with 15 bases between them. The CDR3 is 13 amino acids. CDR1 and CDR2 from the germline V gene are MNHNS and SASEGT. The CDR3 DNA reads TGTGCCAGCAGTCCTGCAGGGAATCCGGGCTACACCTTC. It encodes CASSPAGNPGYTF.

The rearrangement joins TRBV7-9 to TRBJ2-7, with TRBD1 matching 8 bases. The V gene's germline CDR1 is SEHNR and CDR2 FQNEAQ (reference sequence). CDR3 size: 15 residues. Trimming cost V 4 bases and J 6 bases; bases outside gene matches: 11. The CDR3 protein is CASSSMPDRGLEQYF. The CDR3 region has the DNA TGTGCCAGCAGCTCGATGCCCGACAGGGGCCTCGAGCAGTACTTC. The variable domain in full, completed from reference TRBV7-9 and TRBJ2-7, reads DTGVSQNPRHKITKRGQNVTFRCDPISEHNRLYWYRQTLGQGPEFLTYFQNEAQLEKSRLLSDRFSAERPKGSFSTLEIQRTEQGDSAMYLCASSSMPDRGLEQYFGPGTRLTVT.

This clonotype was detected ten times or more. J is TRBJ2-1 and V is TRBV28; 11 nucleotides align to TRBD2. Unmatched junction bases numbered 7, after V lost 4 bases and J lost 8 bases. The CDR3 extends over 15 amino acids. Germline loops: CDR1 MDHEN, CDR2 SYDVKM. This CDR3 reads CASSSISGRGYEQFF. The CDR3 DNA reads as TGTGCCAGCAGTTCTATTAGCGGGAGGGGGTATGAGCAGTTCTTC.

With regard to this clonotype: The conserved closing phenylalanine or tryptophan is absent in this CDR3, likely reflecting a read error. J is TRBJ2-1 and V is TRBV30; D is unclear. V shed 4 bases and J shed 6 bases, with 22 bases lying between them. This CDR3 contains 16 residues. Per the germline V gene, CDR1 is GTSNPN and CDR2 is SVGIG (reference sequence). The CDR3 region is CAWIPWEGPLGNEQFS. CDR3 nucleotide sequence: TGTGCCTGGATCCCGTGGGAAGGGCCCCTTGGCAATGAGCAGTTCTCC.

This clonotype was found many times. The chain employs TRBV3-1 and TRBJ1-5; 7 nucleotides match TRBD1. V gave up 5 bases and J gave up 7 bases; unmatched junction bases: 5. CDR1 is LGHDT and CDR2 is YNNKEL in the germline V gene (reference sequence). This CDR3 is built from 13 residues. CDR3 sequence: CASSTRGQQPQHF. The CDR3 DNA sequence: TGTGCCAGCAGCACAAGGGGGCAACAGCCCCAGCATTTT.

This clonotype was detected once. The chain is built from TRBV19 and TRBJ2-5; D is perhaps TRBD1 (6 bases). V lost 3 bases to trimming and J lost 4 bases, with 15 bases between them. CDR3 size: 15 residues. Germline CDR1 and CDR2: LNHDA and SQIVND (reference sequence). The CDR3 is CASSILLTGGETQYF. The CDR3 DNA reads as TGTGCCAGTAGTATCCTCCTGACAGGCGGAGAGACCCAGTACTTC.

Points on this clonotype: A clone one base away is much larger, so this may be a read error. This chain connects TRBV2 to TRBJ2-5, with TRBD1 identical over 8 bases. The CDR3 is 14 residues long. The V and J ends lost 8 bases and 12 bases, in that order; junction bases with no gene match: 17. The germline V gene has CDR1 SNHLY and CDR2 FYNNEI. CDR3 loop: CASEGQGRGRVEYF. The CDR3 DNA reads TGTGCCAGCGAGGGTCAGGGCAGGGGGCGAGTGGAGTACTTC.

There are many counts of this clonotype. The V and J genes are TRBV11-2 and TRBJ2-1, with D possibly matching TRBD1 (5 bases). The V gene lost 4 bases and the J gene lost 9 bases, with 10 bases spanning the gap. The CDR3 length is 12 residues. CDR1 SGHAT and CDR2 FQNNGV come from the germline V gene. The CDR3 reads CASSSREGEQFF. The CDR3 DNA sequence: TGTGCCAGCAGCTCCAGGGAAGGTGAGCAGTTCTTC.

At least ten counts were recorded for this clonotype. The J gene is TRBJ2-1, the V gene TRBV7-6; D unresolved. In germline, CDR1 is SGHVS, CDR2 FNYEAQ. The CDR3 runs 15 residues. V was clipped by 3 bases and J by 0 bases, with 9 bases between them. This CDR3 reads CASSLAPSSYNEQFF. CDR3 DNA sequence: TGTGCCAGCAGCTTGGCTCCAAGCTCCTACAATGAGCAGTTCTTC.

This clonotype came up many times. The chain uses TRBV6-1 and TRBJ2-3; a weak D match, TRBD2 (5 bases). Germline V gene lookup returns CDR1 MNHNS and CDR2 SASEGT. The V end lost 4 bases, the J end lost 2 bases, and 16 bases lay between the germline ends. The CDR3 consists of 16 residues. The CDR3 region has the DNA TGTGCCAGCAGTGCCCGGACTCCCCTTAACACAGATACGCAGTATTTT. Translation gives CASSARTPLNTDTQYF.

This clonotype was counted ten times or more. V gene TRBV27 combines with J gene TRBJ2-5; 9 bases are a match to TRBD1. Per germline, CDR1 MNHEY and CDR2 SMNVEV (reference sequence). The CDR3 extends over 15 amino acids. V lost 5 bases and J lost 5; bases outside the gene matches: 9. The CDR3 bases are TGTGCCAGCAGTCTGACAGGGGGAGGTTTGGAGACCCAGTACTTC. Translated: CASSLTGGGLETQYF.

This clonotype was seen many times. The J gene is TRBJ2-7, the V gene TRBV2; TRBD2 might be the D (6 bases). The CDR3 has 14 amino acids. Germline lookup yields CDR1 SNHLY and CDR2 FYNNEI. Between the trimmed V and J ends, which lost 8 bases and 5 bases, there was a span of 19 bases. The CDR3 DNA sequence: TGTGCCAGCGGTCCCGTGGAGGGTAAAGACGAGCAGTACTTC. This encodes CASGPVEGKDEQYF.

The CDR3, as DNA: TGCGCCAGCAGTGAGTCTCAGGGAACTCAAGAGACCCAGTACTTC. Translation: CASSESQGTQETQYF. The rearrangement links TRBV10-1 to TRBJ2-5, with a possible D match to TRBD1 (5 bases). Trimming shortened V by 0 bases and J by 2 bases, and 10 bases separated the two germline ends. CDR1 and CDR2 from the germline V gene are WNHNN and SYGVQD (reference sequence). CDR3 size: 15 residues.

This clonotype has a count of ten or more. This chain uses TRBV20-1 with TRBJ2-2, with 10 bases that match TRBD2. Germline V gives CDR1 DFQATT, CDR2 SNEGSKA (reference sequence). This CDR3 contains 18 residues. V gave up 0 bases and J gave up 4 bases; unmatched junction bases: 11. The CDR3 reads CSARDSNSGRLVTGELFF. The CDR3 region has the DNA TGCAGTGCTAGAGATTCAAATAGCGGGAGGTTGGTCACCGGGGAGCTGTTTTTT.

The gene calls are TRBV24-1 and TRBJ2-2; D is perhaps TRBD1 (5 bases). In germline, CDR1 is KGHDR, CDR2 SFDVKD. Trimming stripped 7 bases from V and 3 bases from J, with 20 bases between. This CDR3 contains 17 residues. The CDR3 coding sequence is TGTGCCACCAGCCGACCAACAGGAAATTCGGACACCGGGGAGCTGTTTTTT. It translates to CATSRPTGNSDTGELFF.

The chain recombines TRBV13 with TRBJ2-1; no reliable D call. V lost 5 bases and J lost 1, with 15 bases in between. The CDR3 contains 16 residues. From germline, CDR1 is PRHDT and CDR2 FYEKMQ (reference sequence). CDR3 residues: CASSKLKARSYNEQFF. The CDR3 DNA reads as TGTGCCAGCAGCAAGCTTAAGGCGAGGTCCTACAATGAGCAGTTCTTC.

V is TRBV6-1 and J is TRBJ1-2; D is unclear. The CDR3 covers 14 residues. Deletions cut 3 bases from V and 0 bases from J, with 8 bases between. Germline CDR1 is MNHNS and CDR2 is SASEGT. The CDR3 DNA reads TGTGCCAGCAGTGAGGGCCCGGCTAACTATGGCTACACCTTC. Translated, it gives CASSEGPANYGYTF.

To note about this clonotype: This could be a read error, since a much larger clone is one nucleotide away. This CDR3 fails to terminate in the conserved phenylalanine or tryptophan, so it likely reflects a read error. The chain has TRBV20-1 and TRBJ2-2; TRBD1 agrees at 9 bases. J lost 5 bases, V lost 5 bases, and 6 bases had no gene match. The CDR3 contains 14 residues. CDR1 is DFQATT, CDR2 SNEGSKA, per germline (reference sequence). DNA of the CDR3: TGCAGTGCTCGGGACAGGGCGGGGACCGGGGAGCTGTTTTTA. This translates into CSARDRAGTGELFL.

In its sample, this clonotype was seen many times. This sequence joins TRBV2 and TRBJ2-7; D not resolved. The CDR3 has 13 residues. The germline V gene has CDR1 SNHLY and CDR2 FYNNEI. Trimming pared 4 bases from V and 0 bases from J, leaving 7 bases between. The CDR3 region has the DNA TGTGCCAGCAGTGTGGGCTACTCCTACGAGCAGTACTTC. This gives the protein CASSVGYSYEQYF.